Listed here is a single T cell receptor beta chain. What it binds is unknown. 60 Vbeta and 13 Jbeta primers were used in PCR. Some clones are missing from TCRdb's copy, which holds only in-frame ones; the method was immunoSEQ multiplex PCR. This sample has some 180,000 clones, with roughly 80% found just once. The CDR3 consists of 15 residues. V was trimmed by 1 base and J by 0 bases, leaving 9 bases between them. Germline CDR1 reads SGHTA; CDR2 reads FQGNSA. The data are from a study of cytomegalovirus exposure and HLA in healthy donors. Study conclusions and caveats: Rare sequences made up most TCRs, while some public TCRs were found in many donors. Roughly even sequencing depth across donors was the assumption behind the presence/absence analyses.

The source material was PBMCs. The TCR was taken from a man between 40 and 49 years old in good health and CMV-seronegative. The chain has TRBV7-2 and TRBJ1-1, with D maybe TRBD1 (5 bases). The DNA of the CDR3 is TGTGCCAGCAGCTTAGACGGGGGGTTGAACACTGAAGCTTTCTTT. As protein: CASSLDGGLNTEAFF.